The 21 T cell receptor beta chains reported below all come from one sample, sequenced in a study of T cell responses to AZD1222 COVID-19 vaccine. Repertoires were generated with immunoSEQ multiplex PCR, while TCRdb's copy carries only in-frame clones and drops some. The sample shows 150,000 to 200,000 clones, roughly 92% of them seen only once. The source was peripheral blood, collected on day 0 of AZD1222 vaccination. The source is an adult in good health.

V gene TRBV6-2 or TRBV6-3 combines with J gene TRBJ1-5; no clear D. The CDR3 spans 17 residues. From germline, CDR1 is MNHEY and CDR2 SVGEGT. Between the trimmed V and J ends, which lost 0 bases and 0 bases, there was a span of 12 bases. DNA for the CDR3: TGTGCCAGCAGTTACTCCCCGACTTCCCCTAGCAATCAGCCCCAGCATTTT. This codes for CASSYSPTSPSNQPQHF.

As DNA, the CDR3 is TGTGCCACCAGCCCCCCGGTCGGGGACAGGGGAGAAGATACGCAGTATTTT. Protein: CATSPPVGDRGEDTQYF. J is TRBJ2-3 and V is TRBV24-1; 10 bases match TRBD1. V lost 7 bases to trimming and J lost 5 bases; unmatched junction nucleotides: 14. The CDR3 spans 17 residues. The germline V gene has CDR1 KGHDR and CDR2 SFDVKD.

The J gene is TRBJ2-1, the V gene TRBV3-1 (or the pseudogene TRBV3-2); the match to TRBD2 covers 7 bases. CDR3 size: 17 residues. The V segment lost 3 bases and the J segment 0 bases; nucleotides outside the gene matches: 8. Germline lookup yields CDR1 LGHDT and CDR2 YNNKEL (reference sequence). The CDR3 sequence is CASSHPRGVSSYNEQFF. The CDR3 DNA reads as TGTGCCAGCAGCCACCCCCGGGGGGTTAGCTCCTACAATGAGCAGTTCTTC.

This clone was seen just once. This chain links TRBV7-9 with TRBJ1-2; D is ambiguous. Trimming pared 2 bases from V and 7 bases from J, leaving 17 bases between. This CDR3 is 15 amino acids long. The germline gives CDR1 SEHNR, CDR2 FQNEAQ (reference sequence). DNA for the CDR3: TGTGCCAGCAGCTTAACTTCCCAGGAAGGGAGTGGCTACACCTTC. Translated: CASSLTSQEGSGYTF.

The chain has TRBV6-5 and TRBJ1-1; no firm D call. Deletions cut 8 bases from V and 7 bases from J, with 8 bases between. This CDR3 region has 10 residues. Germline V CDR1 and CDR2: MNHEY, SVGAGI. In nucleotides, the CDR3 is TGTGCCAGCGGGTCGGTTGAAGCTTTCTTT. Translation: CASGSVEAFF.

The rearrangement links TRBV27 to TRBJ1-1; TRBD1 might be the D (5 bases). The CDR3 is made up of 15 amino acids. V lost 5 bases and J lost 1, with 14 bases in between. Germline V gene sequence: CDR1 MNHEY, CDR2 SMNVEV (reference sequence). DNA for the CDR3: TGTGCCAGCAGTGTGTATGGGGGAAGGAACACTGAAGCTTTCTTT. Its translation: CASSVYGGRNTEAFF.

The J gene is TRBJ1-2, the V gene TRBV18; tentative D call: TRBD1 (5 bases). This CDR3 has 14 residues. Germline loops: CDR1 KGHSH, CDR2 LQKENI. V lost 4 bases and J 6 bases, leaving 15 bases between the germline ends. Written as DNA, the CDR3 is TGTGCCAGCTCACGGGACTTCGGGAGAGATGGCTACACCTTC. It specifies CASSRDFGRDGYTF.

The rearrangement joins TRBV5-4 to TRBJ2-1, with D possibly being TRBD2 (6 bases). Germline loops: CDR1 SGHNT, CDR2 YYREEE (reference sequence). With 8 bases removed from V and 3 bases from J, the gap between germline ends came to 9 bases. The CDR3 has 12 residues. In DNA form, the CDR3 reads TGTGCCAGTGGGACTTACTACAATGAGCAGTTCTTC. It codes for CASGTYYNEQFF.

This sequence joins TRBV2 and TRBJ1-2, with D perhaps TRBD1 (6 bases). V was trimmed by 5 bases and J by 3 bases, leaving 13 bases between them. Looked up from germline, CDR1 is SNHLY and CDR2 is FYNNEI. CDR3 length equals 14 residues. CDR3 DNA: TGTGCCAGCAGTCCCGGGGGGGGCCACTATGGCTACACCTTC. Amino acid sequence: CASSPGGGHYGYTF.

The rearrangement links TRBV18 to TRBJ1-1, with no clear D. Germline-derived CDR1 and CDR2 are KGHSH and LQKENI. The CDR3 spans 15 residues. The ends were cut back, 6 bases at V and 3 bases at J, with 17 bases in the middle. Here the CDR3 DNA reads TGTGCCAGCTCCCCAGTAGGACCGGTCGACACTGAAGCTTTCTTT. It specifies CASSPVGPVDTEAFF.

J is TRBJ1-1 and V is TRBV6-2 or TRBV6-3; no clear D gene. Per the germline V gene, CDR1 is MNHEY and CDR2 is SVGEGT. There are 15 residues in the CDR3. Trimming cost V 0 bases and J 4 bases, with 12 bases left between them. This CDR3 is CASSYSTPEGTEAFF. CDR3 nucleotides: TGTGCCAGCAGTTACTCGACCCCGGAGGGCACTGAAGCTTTCTTT.

The chain recombines TRBV5-4 with TRBJ2-1; 9 positions match TRBD1. This CDR3 is built from 14 residues. V lost 5 bases and J lost 10; bases outside the gene matches: 10. Germline CDR1 SGHNT, CDR2 YYREEE (reference sequence). The CDR3 here is CASSTGTGPGEQFF. In nucleotides, the CDR3 is TGTGCCAGCAGTACCGGGACAGGGCCGGGCGAGCAGTTCTTC.

The CDR3 loop is CASSAAGTAITNYGYTF. DNA of the CDR3: TGTGCCAGCAGCGCAGCCGGGACAGCGATTACTAACTATGGCTACACCTTC. The chain recombines TRBV7-2 with TRBJ1-2, with TRBD1 matching over 7 bases. This CDR3 region has 17 residues. Trimming cost V 5 bases and J 0 bases; bases outside gene matches: 12. Germline lookup yields CDR1 SGHTA and CDR2 FQGNSA.

This clone was observed a single time. This chain uses TRBV19 with TRBJ2-1; D is ambiguous. CDR1 LNHDA and CDR2 SQIVND come from the germline V gene (reference sequence). The CDR3 totals 13 residues. Trimming left V 3 bases short and J 1 base short, with 4 bases between. The CDR3 region is CASSMGSYNEQFF. In DNA, the CDR3 is TGTGCCAGTAGTATGGGATCCTACAATGAGCAGTTCTTC.

The genes are TRBV19 and TRBJ1-1; D unresolved. The CDR3 sequence is 14 residues long. V lost 2 bases to trimming and J lost 0 bases, with 7 bases between them. Per germline, CDR1 LNHDA and CDR2 SQIVND (reference sequence). CDR3 region: CASSINSMNTEAFF. Written as DNA, the CDR3 is TGTGCCAGTAGTATAAACAGCATGAACACTGAAGCTTTCTTT.

This chain uses TRBV28 with TRBJ2-1; no firm D call. This CDR3 comprises 14 residues. Between the trimmed V and J ends, which lost 7 bases and 0 bases, there was a span of 10 bases. CDR1 and CDR2 (germline): MDHEN, SYDVKM. CDR3 in amino acids: CASTQASSYNEQFF. DNA for the CDR3: TGTGCCAGCACGCAGGCAAGCTCCTACAATGAGCAGTTCTTC.

The rearrangement uses TRBV10-2 and TRBJ1-3; D may be TRBD1 (6 bases). This CDR3 has 14 amino acids. With 6 bases removed from V and 0 bases from J, the gap between germline ends came to 9 bases. CDR1 is WSHSY, CDR2 SAAADI, per germline. Written as DNA, the CDR3 is TGCGCCAGCAGCAAGGACAGCTCTGGAAACACCATATATTTT. Encoded protein: CASSKDSSGNTIYF.

This clone was observed a few times. In DNA form, the CDR3 reads TGTGCCAGCAGAGACAGGGGGTCGGGTGAAAAACTGTTTTTT. Translating gives CASRDRGSGEKLFF. This chain uses TRBV6-5 with TRBJ1-4; 9 nucleotides line up with TRBD1. Germline assignment: CDR1 MNHEY and CDR2 SVGAGI. The CDR3 contains 14 residues. J lost 7 bases, V lost 6 bases, and 6 bases had no gene match.

The gene calls are TRBV10-3 and TRBJ1-2; weak D call: TRBD1 (6 bases). CDR3 size: 15 residues. Trimming removed 10 bases from V and 4 bases from J, with 22 bases in between. CDR1 ENHRY and CDR2 SYGVKD come from the germline V gene. CDR3: CATQRGSGITYGYTF. The CDR3 coding sequence is TGTGCCACCCAGAGGGGGTCAGGAATTACCTATGGCTACACCTTC.

The chain has TRBV7-8 and TRBJ1-1, with 8 positions matching TRBD1. Losses at the gene ends were 0 bases for V and 11 bases for J; bases not matched to a gene: 5. Germline assignment: CDR1 SGHVS and CDR2 FQNEAQ. The CDR3 contains 13 residues. The CDR3 coding sequence is TGTGCCAGCAGCTTAGCACCGACAGGGGAGGCTTTCTTT. Translating it yields CASSLAPTGEAFF.

V gene TRBV11-2 combines with J gene TRBJ2-7; 10 bases fit TRBD2. There are 15 residues in the CDR3. Germline CDR1 is SGHAT and CDR2 is FQNNGV. V was clipped by 3 bases and J by 4 bases; unmatched bases: 6. The CDR3 DNA sequence: TGTGCCAGCAGCTTGGGTCTAGCGGGGGTATACGAGCAGTACGTC. Protein sequence: CASSLGLAGVYEQYV.